One and the same sample provided the 27 T cell receptor beta chains below, sequenced in a study of shared clonotypes between healthy human individuals. Repertoires were generated with immunoSEQ multiplex PCR, while TCRdb's copy carries only in-frame clones and drops some. Of about 1.4 million clones in the sample, around 97% were seen once. The sequencing input was naive CD4+ T cells sorted from blood. Subset indicated: CD45RA+ positively selected. All receptors come from a man younger than 45 in good health.

The chain is built from TRBV5-1 and TRBJ2-1; possible D gene TRBD2, 6 bases. The germline CDR1 and CDR2 sequences are SGHRS and YFSETQ. This CDR3 comprises 15 residues. V lost 0 bases and J lost 5, with 12 bases in between. CDR3 region: CASSLDGSGNNEQFF. The CDR3 DNA follows: TGCGCCAGCAGCTTGGACGGGAGCGGTAACAATGAGCAGTTCTTC.

The count of this clone is one. The rearrangement links TRBV5-8 to TRBJ2-2, with 11 positions matching TRBD2. This CDR3 has 18 amino acids. Germline assignment: CDR1 SGHTS and CDR2 YDEGEE. Trimming at V came to 4 bases and at J to 6 bases, leaving 14 bases not matched to a gene. CDR3 nucleotide sequence: TGTGCCAGCAGCCGGACGTTAATAGCGGGAGGGATCGCCGGGGAGCTGTTTTTT. The encoded protein is CASSRTLIAGGIAGELFF.

The V gene is TRBV11-3, the J gene TRBJ2-3, with TRBD2 matching 8 bases. The CDR3 runs 19 residues. The junction had 18 bases not matched to a gene; V was cut back by 4 bases and J by 3 bases. The germline V gene has CDR1 SGHNT and CDR2 YENEEA. In DNA form, the CDR3 reads TGTGCCAGCAGCTCATCCAGCATATTCAGCGGGAGTAAGACAGATACGCAGTATTTT. This encodes CASSSSSIFSGSKTDTQYF.

V is TRBV7-9 and J is TRBJ2-3, with D possibly matching TRBD2 (6 bases). Germline-derived CDR1 and CDR2 are SEHNR and FQNEAQ (reference sequence). Trimming removed 3 bases at V and 2 bases at J, with 9 bases between. The CDR3 is made up of 14 amino acids. CDR3 residues: CASSFSGATDTQYF. In DNA form, the CDR3 reads TGTGCCAGCAGCTTTAGCGGAGCCACAGATACGCAGTATTTT. Variable domain in full (rest from reference TRBV7-9 and TRBJ2-3): DTGVSQNPRHKITKRGQNVTFRCDPISEHNRLYWYRQTLGQGPEFLTYFQNEAQLEKSRLLSDRFSAERPKGSFSTLEIQRTEQGDSAMYLCASSFSGATDTQYFGPGTRLTVL.

The chain links TRBV18 to TRBJ2-1; 11 bases line up with TRBD2. The CDR3 is made up of 16 amino acids. Trimming at V came to 2 bases and at J to 9 bases, leaving 9 bases not matched to a gene. In germline, CDR1 is KGHSH, CDR2 LQKENI. The DNA for the CDR3 is TGTGCCAGCTCACCAATACTAGCGGGAGCAGGTAGTGAGCAGTTCTTC. This sequence encodes CASSPILAGAGSEQFF.

CDR3 coding DNA: TGTGCCAGCAGTTTGGCAGGGTCGCAGTACTTC. It encodes CASSLAGSQYF. The gene calls are TRBV28 and TRBJ2-7, with a possible D match to TRBD1 (5 bases). Trimming took 3 bases from V and 9 from J, leaving 9 bases between them. This CDR3 has 11 residues. CDR1 and CDR2 from the germline V gene are MDHEN and SYDVKM.

V and J are TRBV9 and TRBJ1-2, with no clear D. The germline V gene encodes CDR1 SGDLS and CDR2 YYNGEE. The length of the CDR3 is 15 residues. V was trimmed by 0 bases and J by 0 bases, leaving 9 bases between them. The CDR3 here is CASSVVPDSNYGYTF. The CDR3 nucleotides are TGTGCCAGCAGCGTAGTCCCGGACTCTAACTATGGCTACACCTTC.

V is TRBV7-9 and J is TRBJ2-7; D unclear. V shed 0 bases and J shed 4 bases, with 7 bases lying between them. This CDR3 is built from 13 residues. The germline V gene encodes CDR1 SEHNR and CDR2 FQNEAQ (reference sequence). The CDR3 nucleotides read TGTGCCAGCAGCTTAGCTTTTGGGTACGAGCAGTACTTC. It translates to CASSLAFGYEQYF.

The CDR3 here is CASSLAGNSGANVLTF. CDR3 nucleotides: TGTGCCAGCAGCTTAGCAGGCAACTCTGGGGCCAACGTCCTGACTTTC. The genes are TRBV11-2 and TRBJ2-6; D call uncertain. The germline gives CDR1 SGHAT, CDR2 FQNNGV. The CDR3 has 16 amino acids. V was clipped by 1 base and J by 0 bases, with 7 bases between them.

J is TRBJ2-1 and V is TRBV6-5; D not resolved. V was cut by 3 bases and J by 5 bases, with 8 bases left in between. This CDR3 comprises 13 residues. From germline, CDR1 is MNHEY and CDR2 SVGAGI. The CDR3 region is CASSYNRNNEQFF. The CDR3 DNA follows: TGTGCCAGCAGTTATAACCGGAACAATGAGCAGTTCTTC.

The chain employs TRBV5-4 and TRBJ2-7; the D call may be TRBD1 or TRBD2 (5 bases each). V dropped 0 bases and J dropped 7 bases, with 14 bases sitting between them. This CDR3 is 14 amino acids long. Germline values: CDR1 SGHNT, CDR2 YYREEE (reference sequence). The CDR3 loop reads CASSLVGDEGEQYF. The CDR3 DNA reads TGTGCCAGCAGCTTGGTAGGGGATGAGGGTGAGCAGTACTTC.

The chain couples TRBV29-1 to TRBJ2-7; 9 bases agree with TRBD1. Per the germline V gene, CDR1 is SQVTM and CDR2 is ANQGSEA. This CDR3 has 17 residues. Trimming cost V 0 bases and J 3 bases; bases outside gene matches: 12. The CDR3 region is CSVEELSPRTGDYEQYF. The CDR3 DNA follows: TGCAGCGTTGAAGAGCTAAGCCCAAGGACAGGGGACTACGAGCAGTACTTC.

J is TRBJ2-2 and V is TRBV6-4, with D perhaps being TRBD1 or TRBD2 (5 bases each). Trimming removed 6 bases from V and 3 bases from J, with 11 bases in between. CDR1 and CDR2 from the germline V gene are MRHNA and SNTAGT. This CDR3 is built from 14 residues. The CDR3 sequence is CASRRVGDTGELFF. CDR3 DNA sequence: TGTGCCAGCAGGCGAGTGGGGGACACCGGGGAGCTGTTTTTT.

The rearrangement links TRBV6-6 to TRBJ2-7; D is unresolved. Deletions cut 8 bases from V and 0 bases from J, with 14 bases between. The germline CDR1 and CDR2 sequences are MNHNY and SVGAGI (reference sequence). The CDR3 is made up of 14 amino acids. The CDR3 region is CASRIDGDSYEQYF. Written as DNA, the CDR3 is TGTGCCAGCCGGATAGACGGTGACTCCTACGAGCAGTACTTC.

This clone has more than one count but fewer than ten. This sequence joins TRBV5-4 and TRBJ2-1; no definite D call. Germline V gene sequence: CDR1 SGHNT, CDR2 YYREEE (reference sequence). This CDR3 has 11 amino acids. V lost 3 bases, J lost 6 bases, and 4 bases lay in between. The CDR3 sequence is CASSSRNEQFF. CDR3 nucleotide sequence: TGTGCCAGCAGCTCCCGCAATGAGCAGTTCTTC.

The rearrangement uses TRBV18 and TRBJ2-5; TRBD2 is a possible D gene (6 bases). The V end lost 0 bases, the J end lost 4 bases, and 12 bases lay between the germline ends. The CDR3 contains 15 residues. CDR1 is KGHSH and CDR2 is LQKENI in the germline V gene. CDR3 DNA: TGTGCCAGCTCACCACCGGCCGGGAGTAGAGAGACCCAGTACTTC. Its protein product is CASSPPAGSRETQYF.

The chain couples TRBV29-1 to TRBJ1-1; 8 bases fit TRBD1. V shed 7 bases and J 8 bases; nucleotides not matched to a gene: 12. Germline loops: CDR1 SQVTM, CDR2 ANQGSEA. The CDR3 extends over 13 amino acids. The CDR3 spells CSALEDRATEAFF. The CDR3 bases are TGCAGCGCCCTGGAGGACAGGGCTACCGAAGCTTTCTTT.

This chain joins TRBV11-1 and TRBJ2-1, with D perhaps matching TRBD2 (7 bases). Trimming stripped 5 bases from V and 4 bases from J, with 15 bases between. The CDR3 is 15 amino acids. Germline lookup yields CDR1 SGHAT and CDR2 FQDESV (reference sequence). CDR3 bases: TGTGCCAGCAGCCAGGGGCTAGCGGTTTACAATGAGCAGTTCTTC. This gives the protein CASSQGLAVYNEQFF.

The chain combines TRBV28 with TRBJ1-5, with D uncertain. The CDR3 loop spans 14 amino acids. Trimming took 6 bases from V and 4 from J, leaving 13 bases between them. Germline CDR1 reads MDHEN; CDR2 reads SYDVKM. This chain's CDR3 is CASSLYTENQPQHF. The CDR3 nucleotides are TGTGCCAGCAGCCTCTACACTGAAAATCAGCCCCAGCATTTT. The entire variable domain, with the rest obtained from reference TRBV28 and TRBJ1-5, is as follows: DVKVTQSSRYLVKRTGEKVFLECVQDMDHENMFWYRQDPGLGLRLIYFSYDVKMKEKGDIPEGYSVSREKKERFSLILESASTNQTSMYLCASSLYTENQPQHFGDGTRLSIL.

The CDR3: CASSWALDSHTYEQYF. CDR3 bases: TGTGCCAGCAGTTGGGCGCTGGACAGCCATACCTACGAGCAGTACTTC. The chain links TRBV28 to TRBJ2-7, with D maybe TRBD1 (6 bases). Germline V lookup: CDR1 MDHEN, CDR2 SYDVKM. Deletions cut 4 bases from V and 2 bases from J, with 18 bases between. CDR3 length: 16 amino acids.

The chain links TRBV7-9 to TRBJ2-7; D is uncertain. The CDR3 loop spans 13 amino acids. Trimming took off 1 base at V and 3 bases at J, with 7 bases between the two ends. Germline assignment: CDR1 SEHNR and CDR2 FQNEAQ (reference sequence). The CDR3 DNA reads TGTGCCAGCAGCTTAGACAGTAACTACGAGCAGTACTTC. It translates to CASSLDSNYEQYF.

The CDR3 region is CASSPPGDNEQFF. DNA of the CDR3: TGTGCCAGCTCACCACCGGGCGACAATGAGCAGTTCTTC. The chain employs TRBV18 and TRBJ2-1; no clear D gene. V was shortened by 0 bases and J by 5 bases, with 5 bases between the two germline ends. The V gene's germline CDR1 is KGHSH and CDR2 LQKENI. This CDR3 contains 13 residues. Complete variable domain (other parts from reference TRBV18 and TRBJ2-1): NAGVMQNPRHLVRRRGQEARLRCSPMKGHSHVYWYRQLPEEGLKFMVYLQKENIIDESGMPKERFSAEFPKEGPSILRIQQVVRGDSAAYFCASSPPGDNEQFFGPGTRLTVL.

This chain connects TRBV7-2 to TRBJ1-1; D is ambiguous. Germline CDR1 and CDR2: SGHTA and FQGNSA. The CDR3 has 15 amino acids. The V end lost 4 bases, the J end lost 1 base, and 13 bases lay between the germline ends. The CDR3 DNA follows: TGTGCCAGCAGCTCTCCCCGCCATGGGAACACTGAAGCTTTCTTT. Translation: CASSSPRHGNTEAFF.

V and J are TRBV28 and TRBJ1-4; weak D call: TRBD1 (6 bases). The CDR3 totals 13 residues. Germline V gene lookup returns CDR1 MDHEN and CDR2 SYDVKM. The V end lost 7 bases, the J end lost 5 bases, and 11 bases lay between the germline ends. CDR3 nucleotide sequence: TGTGCCAGCAACGCAGGGGCAAATGAAAAACTGTTTTTT. This codes for CASNAGANEKLFF.

V and J are TRBV28 and TRBJ2-7, with 7 bases aligning to TRBD1. The ends lost 4 bases at V and 6 bases at J; junction bases unmatched: 3. Looked up from germline, CDR1 is MDHEN and CDR2 is SYDVKM. The CDR3 has 12 residues. CDR3 in amino acids: CASSSTGVEQYF. CDR3 nucleotide sequence: TGTGCCAGCAGTTCCACAGGGGTCGAGCAGTACTTC.

This clone appeared once. CDR3 nucleotide sequence: TGTGCCAGCAGTTTAGGGCCAGCGGGATCTGGGGAGACCCAGTACTTC. Its protein is CASSLGPAGSGETQYF. This rearrangement joins TRBV28 to TRBJ2-5; 7 bases map to TRBD2. The germline V gene has CDR1 MDHEN and CDR2 SYDVKM. Trimming cost V 2 bases and J 5 bases; bases outside gene matches: 11. CDR3 size: 16 residues. Full variable domain (remainder filled in from reference TRBV28 and TRBJ2-5): DVKVTQSSRYLVKRTGEKVFLECVQDMDHENMFWYRQDPGLGLRLIYFSYDVKMKEKGDIPEGYSVSREKKERFSLILESASTNQTSMYLCASSLGPAGSGETQYFGPGTRLLVL.

The V call is TRBV5-4, the J call TRBJ1-1, with 9 positions matching TRBD1. V was clipped by 6 bases and J by 5 bases; unmatched bases: 5. This CDR3 is 13 amino acids long. Germline values: CDR1 SGHNT, CDR2 YYREEE (reference sequence). CDR3 amino acids: CASNDRGGTEAFF. As DNA, the CDR3 is TGTGCCAGCAACGACAGGGGGGGAACTGAAGCTTTCTTT.